Following are 14 T cell receptor beta chains from one sample sequenced in a study of cytomegalovirus exposure and HLA in healthy donors. The study ran its PCR with 60 Vbeta and 13 Jbeta primers. The protocol was immunoSEQ multiplex PCR, while the TCRdb copy is restricted to in-frame clones and leaves out a portion. The profile shows 170,000 or so clones, 77% of them singletons. Sequencing was carried out using PBMCs. These receptors were collected from a woman aged 25-40 years in good health and CMV-seropositive.

This chain uses TRBV5-1 with TRBJ1-2; D not certain. V was cut by 4 bases and J by 2 bases, with 9 bases left in between. This CDR3 is 13 amino acids long. Per germline, CDR1 SGHRS and CDR2 YFSETQ. In DNA, the CDR3 is TGCGCCAGCAGCCCCCCAGGCAACTATGGCTACACCTTC. Protein sequence: CASSPPGNYGYTF.

The chain joins TRBV5-1 to TRBJ1-1, with 8 bases identical to TRBD1. This CDR3 is 16 amino acids long. The trim removed 0 bases at V and 6 bases at J, leaving 10 bases unmatched. Per germline, CDR1 SGHRS and CDR2 YFSETQ. The CDR3 DNA sequence: TGCGCCAGCAGCTTGGGACAGGGGCCGGGTTGGGCTGAAGCTTTCTTT. Protein product: CASSLGQGPGWAEAFF. The full variable domain, with the rest looked up from reference TRBV5-1 and TRBJ1-1, is KAGVTQTPRYLIKTRGQQVTLSCSPISGHRSVSWYQQTPGQGLQFLFEYFSETQRNKGNFPGRFSGRQFSNSRSEMNVSTLELGDSALYLCASSLGQGPGWAEAFFGQGTRLTVV.

This clone was detected once. The junction departs from the called germline gene at one end, perhaps through a read error. The chain combines TRBV6-5 with TRBJ1-2; no reliable D call. The CDR3 runs 13 residues. Germline lookup yields CDR1 MNHEY and CDR2 SVGAGI. The CDR3 region has the DNA TGTGCCAGCAGTTATTCCGGACTGAATGGCTACCCCTTC. This gives the protein CASSYSGLNGYPF.

V usage is TRBV5-1 and J usage is TRBJ2-1; 11 bases match TRBD2. In germline, CDR1 is SGHRS, CDR2 YFSETQ. CDR3 size: 21 residues. V gave up 4 bases and J gave up 3 bases; unmatched junction bases: 21. CDR3 nucleotides: TGCGCCAGCAGCAGCCCGGGGGGAGAGACTATAGCGGGAGGGGGCTACAATGAGCAGTTCTTC. Translation gives CASSSPGGETIAGGGYNEQFF.

Details on this clone: This same CDR3 is encoded by further DNA sequences in the sample. The chain uses TRBV4-1 and TRBJ2-7; maybe TRBD1 (6 bases). Looked up from germline, CDR1 is MGHRA and CDR2 is YSYEKL. The CDR3 covers 13 residues. Trimming shortened V by 0 bases and J by 3 bases, and 6 bases separated the two germline ends. CDR3 loop: CASSQDRGYEQYF. The CDR3 coding sequence is TGCGCCAGCAGCCAAGACAGGGGCTACGAGCAGTACTTC.

The J gene is TRBJ1-1, the V gene TRBV7-6, with 10 bases lining up with TRBD1. This CDR3 has 16 residues. Trimming cost V 0 bases and J 0 bases; bases outside gene matches: 1. The germline V gene has CDR1 SGHVS and CDR2 FNYEAQ. CDR3 sequence reads: CASSLATGGLNTEAFF. As DNA, the CDR3 is TGTGCCAGCAGCTTAGCGACAGGGGGCTTGAACACTGAAGCTTTCTTT.

This clone appeared once. The genes are TRBV9 and TRBJ2-3; 7 nucleotides match TRBD2. Germline CDR1 SGDLS, CDR2 YYNGEE. J lost 1 base, V lost 1 base, and 6 bases had no gene match. The CDR3 covers 16 residues. The CDR3, as DNA: TGTGCCAGCAGCGTAACAAATCTAGCGGGCACAGATACGCAGTATTTT. It codes for CASSVTNLAGTDTQYF.

V and J are TRBV27 and TRBJ2-1; tentatively, D is TRBD2 (5 bases). In germline, CDR1 is MNHEY, CDR2 SMNVEV (reference sequence). The CDR3 consists of 15 residues. Trimming took off 3 bases at V and 8 bases at J, with 17 bases between the two ends. Written as DNA, the CDR3 is TGTGCCAGCAGTTTTATAGCTAGCAGTTTCCATGAGCAGTTCTTC. It specifies CASSFIASSFHEQFF.

V gene TRBV5-1 combines with J gene TRBJ1-4; the match to TRBD1 covers 8 bases. Trimming at V came to 1 base and at J to 8 bases, leaving 10 bases not matched to a gene. Germline V gene sequence: CDR1 SGHRS, CDR2 YFSETQ. The CDR3 sequence is 16 residues long. The CDR3 DNA reads as TGCGCCAGCAGCTTGTCCGCAGGGGGCCTTGGAGAAAAACTGTTTTTT. Its protein is CASSLSAGGLGEKLFF.

The rearrangement joins TRBV6-5 to TRBJ2-1; D not resolved. This CDR3 has 15 residues. V shed 4 bases and J shed 0 bases, with 10 bases lying between them. Germline CDR1 reads MNHEY; CDR2 reads SVGAGI. The CDR3 nucleotides are TGTGCCAGCAGTTTGTCGCGGAGCTCCTACAATGAGCAGTTCTTC. The encoded protein is CASSLSRSSYNEQFF.

The rearrangement uses TRBV6-5 and TRBJ1-5; possible D gene TRBD1, 5 bases. CDR3 size: 13 residues. Germline V gene data show CDR1 as MNHEY and CDR2 as SVGAGI. Trimming cost V 7 bases and J 11 bases, with 18 bases left between them. The CDR3: CASTYGKGKAQHF. The CDR3 region has the DNA TGTGCCAGCACCTACGGCAAGGGGAAAGCCCAGCATTTT.

J is TRBJ2-6 and V is TRBV12-5, with 10 bases aligning to TRBD1. After removal of 6 bases from V and 2 bases from J, the junction contained 10 bases not matched to a gene. The CDR3 is 18 amino acids. Germline-derived CDR1 and CDR2 are LGHNT and FRNRAP. CDR3 sequence (DNA): TGTGCTAGTGGGGGACAGGGGTCCCTGGATACTGGGGCCAACGTCCTGACTTTC. This encodes CASGGQGSLDTGANVLTF. Based on the CDR3 plus reference TRBV12-5 and TRBJ2-6, the full variable domain is DARVTQTPRHKVTEMGQEVTMRCQPILGHNTVFWYRQTMMQGLELLAYFRNRAPLDDSGMPKDRFSAEMPDATLATLKIQPSEPRDSAVYFCASGGQGSLDTGANVLTFGAGSRLTVL.

This clone came up a few times. V gene TRBV28 combines with J gene TRBJ1-1; possible D gene TRBD1, 6 bases. Germline values: CDR1 MDHEN, CDR2 SYDVKM. The V end was cut by 2 bases, the J end by 4 bases, with 14 bases between. This CDR3 has 15 amino acids. The CDR3 bases are TGTGCCAGCAGTTTACTCACAGGGTTGGCCACTGAAGCTTTCTTT. This encodes CASSLLTGLATEAFF.

This chain connects TRBV10-3 to TRBJ1-5; 9 bases are a match to TRBD1. The CDR3 consists of 14 residues. With V trimmed by 4 bases and J by 5 bases, 3 bases remained unmatched. Germline V gene lookup returns CDR1 ENHRY and CDR2 SYGVKD. CDR3 in DNA: TGTGCCATCAGTGGCGGGGACAGGGATCAGCCCCAGCATTTT. Its translation: CAISGGDRDQPQHF.